What follows is one TCR beta chain and its context. What it binds is unknown. Investigators reverse transcribed all isolated RNA, so they sequenced expressed TCRB transcripts. Produced via immunoSEQ multiplex PCR; TCRdb's table is partial and in-frame only. The table has 300,000 to 450,000 clones, over 9.5% seen once; the top ten hold 0.0095% to 0.012%. The CDR3 runs 17 residues. Germline V CDR1 and CDR2: LGHNA, YSLEER. This sample was included in a study of beta chain features in type 1 diabetes. Across the study: Patients were similar to healthy donors in age and gender (as well as in cell yields).

Study results and caveats: People with Type 1 diabetes carried modestly yet significantly shorter TCRB CDR3s in all four CD4+ subsets.

The chain is built from TRBV4-3 and TRBJ2-5, with TRBD1 identical over 7 bases. The last part of the DNA fits TRBJ2-7 better; the J call may be wrong. The receptor's source is a woman aged 18-35 years with type 1 diabetes. Sequencing was performed on naive CD4+ T cells from blood. The CDR3 protein is CASSPKATGASSYEQYF. The CDR3 bases are TGCGCCAGCAGCCCCAAGGCAACAGGGGCGAGCTCCTACGAGCAGTACTTC.